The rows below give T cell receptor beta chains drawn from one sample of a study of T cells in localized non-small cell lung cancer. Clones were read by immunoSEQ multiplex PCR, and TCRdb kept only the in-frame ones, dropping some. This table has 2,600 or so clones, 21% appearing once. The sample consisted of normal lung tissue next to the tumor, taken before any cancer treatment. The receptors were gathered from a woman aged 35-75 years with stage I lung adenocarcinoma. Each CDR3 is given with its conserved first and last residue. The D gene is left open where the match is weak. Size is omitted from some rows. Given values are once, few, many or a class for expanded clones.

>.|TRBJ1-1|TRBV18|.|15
CASSRGQGMNTEAFF
TGTGCCAGCTCACGGGGCCAGGGGATGAACACTGAAGCTTTCTTT
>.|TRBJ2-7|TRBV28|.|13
CASSLPWGAEQYF
TGTGCCAGCAGTCTCCCTTGGGGAGCCGAGCAGTACTTC
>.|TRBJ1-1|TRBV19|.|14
CASITRARNTEAFF
TGTGCCAGTATCACTAGGGCCCGGAACACTGAAGCTTTCTTT
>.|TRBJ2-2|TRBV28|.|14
CASILGGITGELFF
TGTGCCAGCATCCTGGGAGGAATCACCGGGGAGCTGTTTTTT
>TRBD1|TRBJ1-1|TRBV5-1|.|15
CATRDRAGSDTEAFF
TGCGCCACCCGGGACAGGGCGGGGTCGGACACTGAAGCTTTCTTT
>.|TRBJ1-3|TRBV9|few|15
CASSVSGVSGNTIYF
TGTGCCAGCAGCGTTTCGGGGGTCTCTGGAAACACCATATATTTT
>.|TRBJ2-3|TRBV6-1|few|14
CASSEAGGTDTQYF
TGTGCCAGCAGTGAAGCGGGAGGCACAGATACGCAGTATTTT
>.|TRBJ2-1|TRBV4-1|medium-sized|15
CASSQELASSLGQFF
TGCGCCAGCAGCCAAGAGTTGGCGTCATCTTTGGGGCAGTTCTTC
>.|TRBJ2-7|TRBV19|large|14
CASSIGMVEYEQYF
TGTGCCAGTAGTATCGGGATGGTTGAGTACGAGCAGTACTTC
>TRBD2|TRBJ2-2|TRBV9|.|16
CASSPRGLAARGELFF
TGTGCCAGCAGCCCCCGTGGACTAGCGGCACGGGGGGAGCTGTTTTTT
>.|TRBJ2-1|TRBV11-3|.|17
CASSLGNAASSYNEQFF
TGTGCCAGCAGCTTAGGCAACGCTGCAAGCTCCTACAATGAGCAGTTCTTC
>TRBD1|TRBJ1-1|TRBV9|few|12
CASSDRTGGAFF
TGTGCCAGCAGTGATCGGACAGGGGGAGCTTTCTTT
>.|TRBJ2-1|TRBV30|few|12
CAWGRGKDEQFF
TGTGCCTGGGGACGGGGTAAGGATGAGCAGTTCTTC
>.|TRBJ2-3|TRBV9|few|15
CASSEPRGNTDTQYF
TGTGCCAGCAGTGAACCACGGGGGAACACAGATACGCAGTATTTT
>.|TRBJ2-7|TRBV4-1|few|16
CASSQEGDAVGYEQYF
TGCGCCAGCAGCCAAGAAGGCGACGCCGTAGGCTACGAGCAGTACTTC
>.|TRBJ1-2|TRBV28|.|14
CASSLWGAGYGYTF
TGTGCCAGCAGTTTATGGGGGGCCGGCTATGGCTACACCTTC
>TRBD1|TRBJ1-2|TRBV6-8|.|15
CASSHRDRASYGYTF
TGTGCCAGCAGTCACCGGGACAGGGCTTCCTATGGCTACACCTTC
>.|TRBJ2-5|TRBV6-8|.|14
CASSGGGLGETQYF
TGTGCCAGCAGTGGTGGGGGGCTGGGAGAGACCCAGTACTTC
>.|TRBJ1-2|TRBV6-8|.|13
CASSYRQGGGYTF
TGTGCCAGCAGTTATAGGCAGGGAGGTGGCTACACCTTC
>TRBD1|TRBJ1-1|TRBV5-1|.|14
CASSLQGRNTEAFF
TGCGCCAGCAGCCTACAGGGGAGGAACACTGAAGCTTTCTTT
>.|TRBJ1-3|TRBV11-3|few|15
CASTTGLNSGNTIYF
TGTGCCAGCACCACGGGCCTAAACTCTGGAAACACCATATATTTT
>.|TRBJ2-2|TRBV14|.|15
CASSQAWARGGELFF
TGTGCCAGCAGCCAAGCGTGGGCGAGAGGCGGGGAGCTGTTTTTT
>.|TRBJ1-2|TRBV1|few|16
CASSQDYRTLNYGYTF
TGCGCCAGCAGCCAAGATTATCGGACACTTAACTATGGCTACACCTTC
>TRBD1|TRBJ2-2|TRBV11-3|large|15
CASSHPGQGTGELFF
TGTGCCAGCAGCCATCCGGGACAGGGAACCGGGGAGCTGTTTTTT
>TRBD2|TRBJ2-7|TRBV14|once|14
CASSQAWSGDKQYF
TGTGCCAGCAGCCAAGCATGGAGCGGGGATAAGCAGTACTTC
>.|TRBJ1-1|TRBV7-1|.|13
CASSLGKNTEAFF
TGTGCCAGCAGCTTAGGTAAGAACACTGAAGCTTTCTTT
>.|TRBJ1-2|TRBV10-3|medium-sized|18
CAISESMVRAGANYGYTF
TGTGCCATCAGTGAGTCGATGGTCAGGGCGGGGGCTAACTATGGCTACACCTTC
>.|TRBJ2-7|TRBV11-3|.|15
CASSLGWANSYEQYF
TGTGCCAGCAGCTTAGGTTGGGCAAACTCCTACGAGCAGTACTTC
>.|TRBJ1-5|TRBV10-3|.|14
CAISEGRDNQPQHF
TGTGCCATCAGTGAGGGCCGCGACAATCAGCCCCAGCATTTT
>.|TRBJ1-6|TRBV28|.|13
CASRSGLNSPLHF
TGTGCCAGCAGGTCGGGCCTTAATTCACCCCTCCACTTT
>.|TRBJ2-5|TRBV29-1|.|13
CSARLPGVATQYF
TGCAGCGCCCGTCTACCGGGGGTGGCGACCCAGTACTTC
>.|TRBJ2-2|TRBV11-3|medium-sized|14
CASSPGSYTGELFF
TGTGCCAGCAGCCCCGGGTCCTACACCGGGGAGCTGTTTTTT
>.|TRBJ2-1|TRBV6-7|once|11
CASSYGTIFLF
TGTGCCAGCAGTTATGGGACAATCTTCCTCTTC
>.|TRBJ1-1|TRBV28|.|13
CASSLGASTEAFF
TGTGCCAGCAGTTTGGGGGCTAGCACTGAAGCTTTCTTT
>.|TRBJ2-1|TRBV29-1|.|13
CSARTPAAAEQFF
TGCAGCGCCCGGACCCCAGCCGCAGCTGAGCAGTTCTTC
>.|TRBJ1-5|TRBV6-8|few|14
CASSIGQPNQPQHF
TGTGCCAGCAGCATTGGACAGCCTAATCAGCCCCAGCATTTT
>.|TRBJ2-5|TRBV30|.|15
CAWREIAALGETQYF
TGTGCCTGGAGGGAGATAGCGGCGCTAGGGGAGACCCAGTACTTC
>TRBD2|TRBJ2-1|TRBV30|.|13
CAWSLSGGNEQFF
TGTGCCTGGAGCCTCTCGGGAGGAAATGAGCAGTTCTTC
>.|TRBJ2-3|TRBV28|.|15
CASSLGGDRTDTQYF
TGTGCCAGCAGTCTAGGGGGGGATCGCACAGATACGCAGTATTTT
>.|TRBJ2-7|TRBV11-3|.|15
CASSLAGAQGYEQYF
TGTGCCAGCAGCTTGGCGGGGGCCCAGGGCTACGAGCAGTACTTC
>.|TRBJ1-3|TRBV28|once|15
CASSLGRTAGNTIYF
TGTGCCAGCAGTCTGGGACGGACCGCTGGAAACACCATATATTTT
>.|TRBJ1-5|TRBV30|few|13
CAWSVGENQPQHF
TGTGCCTGGAGTGTAGGGGAAAATCAGCCCCAGCATTTT
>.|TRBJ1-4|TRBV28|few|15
CASIGWWATNEKLFF
TGTGCCAGCATCGGGTGGTGGGCAACTAATGAAAAACTGTTTTTT
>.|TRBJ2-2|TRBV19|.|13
CASWKTYTGELFF
TGTGCCAGTTGGAAGACATACACCGGGGAGCTGTTTTTT
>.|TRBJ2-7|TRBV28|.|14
CASKRQGGFYEQYF
TGTGCCAGCAAAAGGCAGGGTGGGTTCTACGAGCAGTACTTC
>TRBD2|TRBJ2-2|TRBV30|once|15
CAWRGGTTNTGELFF
TGTGCCTGGAGGGGAGGGACGACGAACACCGGGGAGCTGTTTTTT
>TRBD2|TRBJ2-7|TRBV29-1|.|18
CSVELRGTSGRPSYEQYF
TGCAGCGTTGAACTCAGAGGGACTAGCGGGAGACCCTCCTACGAGCAGTACTTC
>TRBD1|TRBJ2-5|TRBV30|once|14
CAWSTGGGKETQYF
TGTGCCTGGAGTACAGGGGGCGGAAAGGAGACCCAGTACTTC
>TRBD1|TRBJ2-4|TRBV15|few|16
CATSRGQGVTKNIQYF
TGTGCCACCAGCAGAGGACAGGGGGTGACCAAAAACATTCAGTACTTC
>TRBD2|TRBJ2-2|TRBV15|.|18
CATQDGTSGSRVTGELFF
TGTGCCACCCAAGACGGGACTAGCGGGAGTCGGGTCACCGGGGAGCTGTTTTTT
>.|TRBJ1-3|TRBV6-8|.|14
CASSQEYSGNTIYF
TGTGCCAGCAGCCAAGAATACTCTGGAAACACCATATATTTT